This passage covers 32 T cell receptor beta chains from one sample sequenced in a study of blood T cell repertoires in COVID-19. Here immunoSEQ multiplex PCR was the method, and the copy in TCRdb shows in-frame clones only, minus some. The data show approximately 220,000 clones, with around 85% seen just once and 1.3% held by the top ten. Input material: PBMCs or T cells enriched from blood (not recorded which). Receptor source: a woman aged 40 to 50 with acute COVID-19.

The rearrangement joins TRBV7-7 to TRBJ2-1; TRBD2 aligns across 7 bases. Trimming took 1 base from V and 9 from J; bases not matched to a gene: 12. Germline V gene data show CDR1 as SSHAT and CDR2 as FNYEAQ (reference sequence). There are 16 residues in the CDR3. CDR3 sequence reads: CASSLEPGTGGSEQFF. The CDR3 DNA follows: TGTGCCAGCAGCTTAGAACCCGGGACGGGGGGTAGTGAGCAGTTCTTC.

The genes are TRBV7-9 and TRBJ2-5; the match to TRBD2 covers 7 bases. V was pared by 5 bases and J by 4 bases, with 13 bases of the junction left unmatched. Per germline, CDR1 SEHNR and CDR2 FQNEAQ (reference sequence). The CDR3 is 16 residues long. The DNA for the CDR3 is TGTGCCAGCAGCGCCCGTTCTAGCGGAGGAAGAGAGACCCAGTACTTC. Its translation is CASSARSSGGRETQYF.

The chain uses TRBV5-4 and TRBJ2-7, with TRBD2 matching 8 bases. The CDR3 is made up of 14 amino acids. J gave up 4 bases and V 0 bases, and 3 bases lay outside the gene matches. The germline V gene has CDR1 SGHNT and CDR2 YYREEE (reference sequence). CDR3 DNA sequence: TGTGCCAGCAGCTTGGCGGGGGGGCAGTACGAGCAGTACTTC. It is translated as CASSLAGGQYEQYF.

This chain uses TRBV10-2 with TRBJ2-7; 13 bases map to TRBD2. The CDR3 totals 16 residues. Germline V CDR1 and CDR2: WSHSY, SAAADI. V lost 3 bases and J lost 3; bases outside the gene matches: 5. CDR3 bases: TGCGCCAGCAGTGAATTACGGACTAGCGGGAGCTACGAGCAGTACTTC. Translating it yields CASSELRTSGSYEQYF.

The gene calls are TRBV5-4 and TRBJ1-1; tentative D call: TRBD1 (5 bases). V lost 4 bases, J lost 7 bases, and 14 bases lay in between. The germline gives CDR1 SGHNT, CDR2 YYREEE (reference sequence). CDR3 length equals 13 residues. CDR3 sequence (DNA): TGTGCCAGCAGCCTTCCAATCGACAGTGAAGCTTTCTTT. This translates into CASSLPIDSEAFF.

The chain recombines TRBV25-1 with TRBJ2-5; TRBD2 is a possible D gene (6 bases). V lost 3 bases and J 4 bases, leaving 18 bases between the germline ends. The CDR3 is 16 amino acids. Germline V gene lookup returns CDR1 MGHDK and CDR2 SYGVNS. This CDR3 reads CASSEYGGRASETQYF. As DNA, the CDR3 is TGTGCCAGCAGTGAGTACGGGGGACGGGCGTCAGAGACCCAGTACTTC.

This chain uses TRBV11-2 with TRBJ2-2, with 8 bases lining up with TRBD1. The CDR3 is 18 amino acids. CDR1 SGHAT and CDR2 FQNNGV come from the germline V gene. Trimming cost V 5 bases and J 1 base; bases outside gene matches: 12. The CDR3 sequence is CASSKRGTGTGNTGELFF. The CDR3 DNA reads TGTGCCAGCAGCAAAAGGGGAACCGGGACAGGGAACACCGGGGAGCTGTTTTTT.

Here the CDR3 reads CASSLRTGESYGYTF. In DNA form, the CDR3 reads TGTGCCAGCAGCCTCCGTACAGGGGAGTCCTATGGCTACACCTTC. V usage is TRBV5-5 and J usage is TRBJ1-2; 7 bases agree with TRBD1. Germline CDR1 SGHKS, CDR2 YYEKEE (reference sequence). The V segment lost 4 bases and the J segment 4 bases; nucleotides outside the gene matches: 10. The CDR3 contains 15 residues.

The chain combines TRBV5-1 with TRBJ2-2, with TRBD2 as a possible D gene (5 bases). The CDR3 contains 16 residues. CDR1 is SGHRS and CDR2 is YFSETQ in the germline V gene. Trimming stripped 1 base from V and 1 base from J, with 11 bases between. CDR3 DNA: TGCGCCAGCAGCTTGAGTCTGGACTTGAACACCGGGGAGCTGTTTTTT. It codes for CASSLSLDLNTGELFF.

CDR3 region: CASSQDGYQPQHF. CDR3 DNA: TGCGCCAGCAGCCAAGACGGGTACCAGCCCCAGCATTTT. The rearrangement joins TRBV4-1 to TRBJ1-5; D gene ambiguous. Trimming cost V 0 bases and J 7 bases, with 7 bases left between them. Per the germline V gene, CDR1 is MGHRA and CDR2 is YSYEKL. This CDR3 comprises 13 residues.

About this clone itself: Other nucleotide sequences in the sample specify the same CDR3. CDR3 sequence: CASSPPGNYGYTF. CDR3 DNA sequence: TGTGCCAGCAGCCCCCCGGGGAACTATGGCTACACCTTC. The chain is built from TRBV3-1 (or the pseudogene TRBV3-2) and TRBJ1-2; D remains unclear. Between the trimmed V and J ends, which lost 4 bases and 2 bases, there was a span of 8 bases. Germline V lookup: CDR1 LGHDT, CDR2 YNNKEL (reference sequence). The CDR3 contains 13 residues.

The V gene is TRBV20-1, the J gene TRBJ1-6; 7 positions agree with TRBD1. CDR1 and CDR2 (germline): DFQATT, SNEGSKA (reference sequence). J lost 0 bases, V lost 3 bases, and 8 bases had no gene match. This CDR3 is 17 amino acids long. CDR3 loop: CSASRDSESSYNSPLHF. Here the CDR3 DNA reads TGCAGTGCTAGTCGGGACAGCGAAAGCTCCTATAATTCACCCCTCCACTTT.

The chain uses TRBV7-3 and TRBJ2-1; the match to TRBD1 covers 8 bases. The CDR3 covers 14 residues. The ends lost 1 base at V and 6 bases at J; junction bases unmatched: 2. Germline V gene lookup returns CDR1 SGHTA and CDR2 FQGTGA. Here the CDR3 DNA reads TGTGCCAGCAGCTTAAGCGGGACAGGCAATGAGCAGTTCTTC. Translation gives CASSLSGTGNEQFF.

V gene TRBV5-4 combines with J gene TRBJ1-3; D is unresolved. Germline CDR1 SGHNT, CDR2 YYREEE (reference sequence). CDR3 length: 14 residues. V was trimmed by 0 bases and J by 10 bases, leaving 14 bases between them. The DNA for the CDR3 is TGTGCCAGCAGCTTGGCCGATGTCTCGCGGACCATATATTTT. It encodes CASSLADVSRTIYF.

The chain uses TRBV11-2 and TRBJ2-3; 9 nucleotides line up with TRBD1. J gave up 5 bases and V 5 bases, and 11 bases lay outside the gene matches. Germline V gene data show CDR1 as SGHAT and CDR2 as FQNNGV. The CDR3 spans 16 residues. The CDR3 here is CASSPDRGAQGDTQYF. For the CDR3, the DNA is TGTGCCAGCAGCCCGGACAGGGGCGCCCAGGGAGATACGCAGTATTTT.

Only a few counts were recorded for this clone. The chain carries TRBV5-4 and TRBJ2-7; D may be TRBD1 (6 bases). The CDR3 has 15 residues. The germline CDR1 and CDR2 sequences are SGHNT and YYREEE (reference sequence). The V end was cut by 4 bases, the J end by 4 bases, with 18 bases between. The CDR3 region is CASSVWTVGSYEQYF. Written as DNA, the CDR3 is TGTGCCAGCAGCGTGTGGACAGTGGGGTCGTACGAGCAGTACTTC.

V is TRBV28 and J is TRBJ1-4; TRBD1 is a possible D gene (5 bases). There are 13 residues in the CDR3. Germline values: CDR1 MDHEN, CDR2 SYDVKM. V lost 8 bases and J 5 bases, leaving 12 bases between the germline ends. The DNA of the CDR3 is TGTGCCAGCCATGGAGGGGCCAATGAAAAACTGTTTTTT. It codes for CASHGGANEKLFF.

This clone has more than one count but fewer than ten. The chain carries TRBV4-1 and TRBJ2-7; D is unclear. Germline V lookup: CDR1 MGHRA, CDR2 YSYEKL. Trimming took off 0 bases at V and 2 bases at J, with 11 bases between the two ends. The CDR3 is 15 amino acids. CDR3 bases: TGCGCCAGCAGCCAAGATCCCTACGCCGCCTACGAGCAGTACTTC. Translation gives CASSQDPYAAYEQYF.

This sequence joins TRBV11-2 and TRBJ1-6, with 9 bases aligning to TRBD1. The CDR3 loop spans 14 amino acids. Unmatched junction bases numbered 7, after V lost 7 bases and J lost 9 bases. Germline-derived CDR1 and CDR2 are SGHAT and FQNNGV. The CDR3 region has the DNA TGTGCCAGCAACCTACAGGGGGCAAGTTCACCCCTCCACTTT. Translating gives CASNLQGASSPLHF.

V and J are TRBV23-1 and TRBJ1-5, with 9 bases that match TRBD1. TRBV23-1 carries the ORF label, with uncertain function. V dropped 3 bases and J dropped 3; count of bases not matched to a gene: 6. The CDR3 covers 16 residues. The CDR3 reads CASSHPQGAVNQPQHF. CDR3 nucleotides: TGCGCCAGCAGTCACCCACAGGGGGCGGTCAATCAGCCCCAGCATTTT.

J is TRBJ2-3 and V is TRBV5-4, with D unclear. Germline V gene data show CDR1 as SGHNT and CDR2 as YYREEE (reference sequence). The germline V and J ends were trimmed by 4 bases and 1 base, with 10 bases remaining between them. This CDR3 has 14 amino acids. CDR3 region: CASSTGRGTDTQYF. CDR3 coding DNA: TGTGCCAGCAGCACCGGCCGGGGCACAGATACGCAGTATTTT.

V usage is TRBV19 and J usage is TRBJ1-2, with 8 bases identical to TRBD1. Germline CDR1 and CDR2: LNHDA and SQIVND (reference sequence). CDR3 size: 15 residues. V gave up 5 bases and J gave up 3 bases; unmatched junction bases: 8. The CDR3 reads CASSLTQGAYYGYTF. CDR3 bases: TGTGCCAGTAGTCTTACCCAGGGGGCGTACTATGGCTACACCTTC.

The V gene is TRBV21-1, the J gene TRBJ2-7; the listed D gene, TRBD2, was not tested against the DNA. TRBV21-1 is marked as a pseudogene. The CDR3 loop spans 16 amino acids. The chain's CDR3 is CASSKGGGALTYEQYF. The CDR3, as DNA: TGTGCCAGCAGCAAAGGAGGGGGGGCCCTGACCTACGAGCAGTACTTC.

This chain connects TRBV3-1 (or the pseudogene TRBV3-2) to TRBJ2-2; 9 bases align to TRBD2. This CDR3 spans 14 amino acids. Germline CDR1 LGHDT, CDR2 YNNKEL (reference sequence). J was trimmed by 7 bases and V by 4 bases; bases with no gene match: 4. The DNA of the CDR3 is TGTGCCAGCAGCCCGGGACTAGCTTTCGGGGAGCTGTTTTTT. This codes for CASSPGLAFGELFF.

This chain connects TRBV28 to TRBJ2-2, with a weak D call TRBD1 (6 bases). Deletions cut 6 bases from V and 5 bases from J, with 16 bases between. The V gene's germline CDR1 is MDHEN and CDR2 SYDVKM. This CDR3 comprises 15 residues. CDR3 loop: CASSLLQGRTGELFF. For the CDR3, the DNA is TGTGCCAGCAGCCTACTCCAGGGGCGGACCGGGGAGCTGTTTTTT.

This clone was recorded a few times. The CDR3 coding sequence is TGTGCCATCAGTGACTACGGAGATAAGGACAGCGGCTACACCTTC. It codes for CAISDYGDKDSGYTF. V gene TRBV10-3 combines with J gene TRBJ1-2; maybe TRBD1 (6 bases). Between the trimmed V and J ends, which lost 3 bases and 8 bases, there was a span of 19 bases. Germline CDR1 and CDR2: ENHRY and SYGVKD. CDR3 size: 15 residues.

For the CDR3, the DNA is TGTGCCAGCAGCCCGGGACTGAATCACAATGAGCAGTTCTTC. This codes for CASSPGLNHNEQFF. The chain uses TRBV7-9 and TRBJ2-1; D perhaps matches TRBD2 (6 bases). The V gene lost 5 bases and the J gene lost 5 bases, with 13 bases spanning the gap. The CDR3 contains 14 residues. Germline V CDR1 and CDR2: SEHNR, FQNEAQ (reference sequence).

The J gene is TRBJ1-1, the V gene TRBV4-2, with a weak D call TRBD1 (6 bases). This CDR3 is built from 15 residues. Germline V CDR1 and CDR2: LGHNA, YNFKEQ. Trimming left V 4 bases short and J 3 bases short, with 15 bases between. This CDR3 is CASSLSGGADTEAFF. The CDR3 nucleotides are TGTGCCAGCAGCCTTTCGGGGGGGGCAGACACTGAAGCTTTCTTT.

The DNA for the CDR3 is TGTGCCAGCAGCCCCGTGCGGCAGTTTTACAATGAGCAGTTCTTC. Protein: CASSPVRQFYNEQFF. The V gene is TRBV7-8, the J gene TRBJ2-1; no clear D. CDR3 length equals 15 residues. The germline CDR1 and CDR2 sequences are SGHVS and FQNEAQ. Trimming cost V 5 bases and J 4 bases, with 15 bases left between them.

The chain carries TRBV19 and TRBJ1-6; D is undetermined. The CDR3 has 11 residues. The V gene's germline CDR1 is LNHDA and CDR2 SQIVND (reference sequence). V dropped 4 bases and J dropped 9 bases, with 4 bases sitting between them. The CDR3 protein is CASSTGSPLHF. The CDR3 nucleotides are TGTGCCAGTAGTACGGGTTCACCCCTCCACTTT.

CDR3 sequence reads: CASSEDGGNSPLHF. CDR3 nucleotides: TGTGCCAGCAGCGAAGACGGGGGTAATTCACCCCTCCACTTT. The chain couples TRBV21-1 to TRBJ1-6. TRBV21-1 constitutes a pseudogene. The CDR3 is 14 amino acids.

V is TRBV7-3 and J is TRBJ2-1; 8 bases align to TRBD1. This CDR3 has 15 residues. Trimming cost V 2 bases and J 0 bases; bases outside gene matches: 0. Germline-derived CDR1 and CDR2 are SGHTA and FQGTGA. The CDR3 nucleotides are TGTGCCAGCAGCTTAGGACAGGGCTCCTACAATGAGCAGTTCTTC. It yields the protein CASSLGQGSYNEQFF. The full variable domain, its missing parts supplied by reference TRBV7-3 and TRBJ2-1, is GAGVSQTPSNKVTEKGKYVELRCDPISGHTALYWYRQSLGQGPEFLIYFQGTGAADDSGLPNDRFFAVRPEGSVSTLKIQRTERGDSAVYLCASSLGQGSYNEQFFGPGTRLTVL.